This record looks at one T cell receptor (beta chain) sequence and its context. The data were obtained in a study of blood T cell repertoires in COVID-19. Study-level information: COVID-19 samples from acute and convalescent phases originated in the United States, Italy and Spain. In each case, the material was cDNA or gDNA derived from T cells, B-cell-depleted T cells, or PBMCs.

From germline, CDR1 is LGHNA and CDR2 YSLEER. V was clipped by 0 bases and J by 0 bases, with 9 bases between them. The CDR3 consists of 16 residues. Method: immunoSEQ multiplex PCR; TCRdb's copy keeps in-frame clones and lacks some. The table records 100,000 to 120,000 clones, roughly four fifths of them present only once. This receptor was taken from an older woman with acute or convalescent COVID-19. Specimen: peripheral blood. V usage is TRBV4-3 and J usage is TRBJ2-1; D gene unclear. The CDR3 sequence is CASSQDFPSSYNEQFF. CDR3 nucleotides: TGCGCCAGCAGCCAAGATTTTCCTAGCTCCTACAATGAGCAGTTCTTC.